The rows below give T cell receptor beta chains drawn from one sample of a study of CD8 T cells in ankylosing spondylitis. TCRdb analysed the 5' RACE reads with MiXCR anew, one entry per CDR3 protein. The repertoire holds around 53,000 distinct CDR3 sequences, with 7.4% as singletons. The specimen sequenced was blood, either unsorted or a sorted T cell fraction (not recorded which). The receptor source for this set is a female donor with ankylosing spondylitis or in good health (not recorded which). Each CDR3 is given with its conserved first and last residue.

cdr3_aa: CASSLRVGGQPQHF
v_call: TRBV6-2/TRBV6-3
j_call: TRBJ1-5

cdr3_aa: CASGNQAGANVLTF
v_call: TRBV12-3/TRBV12-4
j_call: TRBJ2-6

cdr3_aa: CASSLRVVGGTDTQYF
v_call: TRBV5-1
j_call: TRBJ2-3

cdr3_aa: CASQPVTGVSGNTIYF
v_call: TRBV25-1
j_call: TRBJ1-3

cdr3_aa: CSARASGGYQETQYF
v_call: TRBV20-1
j_call: TRBJ2-5

cdr3_aa: CSASGLNTGELFF
v_call: TRBV20-1
j_call: TRBJ2-2

cdr3_aa: CATRQAYTSYEQYF
v_call: TRBV2
j_call: TRBJ2-7

cdr3_aa: CASSPQSGLYTGELFF
v_call: TRBV27
j_call: TRBJ2-2

cdr3_aa: CASSSKRDRQGSGELFF
v_call: TRBV5-1
j_call: TRBJ2-2

cdr3_aa: CASSLEGAGYTF
v_call: TRBV5-1
j_call: TRBJ1-2

cdr3_aa: CASEMTGGIEETQYF
v_call: TRBV7-3
j_call: TRBJ2-5

cdr3_aa: CASSVRPGRKNTGELFF
v_call: TRBV9
j_call: TRBJ2-2

cdr3_aa: CASSLRQGVDYEQYF
v_call: TRBV7-8
j_call: TRBJ2-7

cdr3_aa: CASSFRTGTSTDTQYF
v_call: TRBV4-2
j_call: TRBJ2-3

cdr3_aa: CASSLSGVGTNQPQHF
v_call: TRBV12-3/TRBV12-4
j_call: TRBJ1-5

cdr3_aa: CASSLALAGYTGELFF
v_call: TRBV5-6
j_call: TRBJ2-2

cdr3_aa: CASILGGPTPRKAFF
v_call: TRBV7-2
j_call: TRBJ1-1

cdr3_aa: CASSSQGYTGELFF
v_call: TRBV12-3/TRBV12-4
j_call: TRBJ2-2

cdr3_aa: CASSLEAVSSYNEQFF
v_call: TRBV5-6
j_call: TRBJ2-1

cdr3_aa: CSANPGMGEKLFF
v_call: TRBV20-1
j_call: TRBJ1-4

cdr3_aa: CASSPPNTEAFF
v_call: TRBV3-1
j_call: TRBJ1-1

cdr3_aa: CASSAEGSKNTEAFF
v_call: TRBV5-1
j_call: TRBJ1-1

cdr3_aa: CSAIAWSSSDNEQFF
v_call: TRBV20-1
j_call: TRBJ2-1

cdr3_aa: CASGLTGTGTDTQYF
v_call: TRBV12-5
j_call: TRBJ2-3

cdr3_aa: CASSLGLRGNIQYF
v_call: TRBV5-1
j_call: TRBJ2-4

cdr3_aa: CASSYQGISEAFF
v_call: TRBV6-2/TRBV6-3
j_call: TRBJ1-1

cdr3_aa: CSARGRGLGDTQYF
v_call: TRBV20-1
j_call: TRBJ2-3

cdr3_aa: CASSPLLLCPNTEAFF
v_call: TRBV13
j_call: TRBJ1-1

cdr3_aa: CASRQRGGYEQFF
v_call: TRBV2
j_call: TRBJ2-1

cdr3_aa: CASSAGQGPRGNYGYTF
v_call: TRBV9
j_call: TRBJ1-2

cdr3_aa: CASSPDRGGGYTF
v_call: TRBV4-2
j_call: TRBJ1-2

cdr3_aa: CASSWEPDTQYF
v_call: TRBV5-1
j_call: TRBJ2-3

cdr3_aa: CASRATSQETQYF
v_call: TRBV12-3/TRBV12-4
j_call: TRBJ2-5

cdr3_aa: CASSPRAIGSEAFF
v_call: TRBV5-5
j_call: TRBJ1-1

cdr3_aa: CASSLGERLGTSMHEQYF
v_call: TRBV5-1
j_call: TRBJ2-7

cdr3_aa: CASSQDDITEGLGQNTIYF
v_call: TRBV14
j_call: TRBJ1-3

cdr3_aa: CSARGQADNSPLHF
v_call: TRBV20-1
j_call: TRBJ1-6

cdr3_aa: CSAREDGQYTGELFF
v_call: TRBV20-1
j_call: TRBJ2-2

cdr3_aa: CASSSDREDTQYF
v_call: TRBV11-2
j_call: TRBJ2-3

cdr3_aa: CASRTGTDGTEAFF
v_call: TRBV12-3/TRBV12-4
j_call: TRBJ1-1

cdr3_aa: CASSLGSDTQYF
v_call: TRBV5-1
j_call: TRBJ2-3

cdr3_aa: CASRSTGTGRETQYF
v_call: TRBV3-1
j_call: TRBJ2-5

cdr3_aa: CASGAELLGEMNTEAFF
v_call: TRBV7-8
j_call: TRBJ1-1

cdr3_aa: CASSEGRPPTDTQYF
v_call: TRBV25-1
j_call: TRBJ2-3

cdr3_aa: CSAGTQNTEAFF
v_call: TRBV29-1
j_call: TRBJ1-1

cdr3_aa: CSVAGPNTGELFF
v_call: TRBV29-1
j_call: TRBJ2-2

cdr3_aa: CSVEDPEVATNEKLFF
v_call: TRBV29-1
j_call: TRBJ1-4

cdr3_aa: CASRGLAGGSSYNEQFF
v_call: TRBV12-3/TRBV12-4
j_call: TRBJ2-1